This entry is about one T cell receptor (beta chain). The data derive from a study of monozygotic twins with inflammatory bowel disease. Looked up from germline, CDR1 is SGHRS and CDR2 is YFSETQ. The CDR3 has 16 amino acids. A 6-nucleotide sample barcode was carried by the UMIs, which template switching added. TCRdb reanalyzed the 5' RACE reads and collapses them to one entry per CDR3 protein, without DNA. The sample includes around 220,000 distinct CDR3 sequences. The chain carries TRBV5-1 and TRBJ2-1; TCRdb designates TRBD1, a call that cannot be tested without DNA. The clonotype was recovered from a human donor with ulcerative colitis or Crohn's disease, or a healthy co-twin of an affected twin (not recorded which). Sequenced material: blood. The CDR3 sequence is CASSLKNWAGDNEQFF.